Below, 17 T cell receptor beta chains from the same sample are listed, as sequenced in a study of T cells in Graves' hyperthyroidism and ophthalmopathy. RNA transcripts yielded amplified TCR beta CDR3 regions. The TCR CDR3 was amplified in a first-round RT-PCR using the HTBI primer set. TCRdb passed the multiplex PCR reads through MiXCR, listing each CDR3 protein once. The table has hundreds of thousands of distinct CDR3 sequences, around 42% seen once. Sequenced sample: peripheral blood or thyroid tissue (not recorded which). All receptors come from a young woman with Graves' hyperthyroidism.

The chain joins TRBV20-1 to TRBJ2-6; no clear D. V gave up 6 bases and J gave up 2 bases, with 11 bases separating them. The CDR3 sequence is 14 residues long. Germline CDR1 is DFQATT and CDR2 is SNEGSKA (reference sequence). Here the CDR3 reads CSASKDPGANVLTF. The CDR3 DNA reads TGCAGTGCCAGCAAGGACCCTGGGGCCAACGTCCTGACTTTC.

The chain combines TRBV29-1 with TRBJ1-5; D not resolved. The CDR3 has 10 residues. The germline CDR1 and CDR2 sequences are SQVTM and ANQGSEA. The CDR3 reads CTAYNQPQHF. DNA for the CDR3: TGCACCGCCTACAATCAGCCCCAGCATTTT. Full variable domain (outside the CDR3, taken from reference TRBV29-1 and TRBJ1-5): SAVISQKPSRDICQRGTSLTIQCQVDSQVTMMFWYRQQPGQSLTLIATANQGSEATYESGFVIDKFPISRPNLTFSTLTVSNMSPEDSSIYLCTAYNQPQHFGDGTRLSIL.

Comment on this clonotype: An end of the junction does not agree with germline; a read error may underlie this. The chain has TRBV10-3 and TRBJ2-7; TRBD2 might be the D (5 bases). Germline V gives CDR1 ENHRY, CDR2 SYGVKD. The CDR3 length is 16 residues. CDR3 protein: CASSPASGLGTYEQYF. CDR3 nucleotides: TGTGCCAGCAGTCCCGCCAGCGGACTGGGGACCTACGAGCAGTACTTC.

The chain employs TRBV7-2 and TRBJ2-5; D could derive from TRBD1 or TRBD2 (6 bases each). Germline CDR1 reads SGHTA; CDR2 reads FQGNSA. The CDR3 is 14 residues long. The ends were cut back, 1 base at V and 7 bases at J, with 13 bases in the middle. The CDR3: CASSLGGAPWTQYF. CDR3 DNA sequence: TGTGCCAGCAGCTTAGGGGGGGCCCCTTGGACCCAGTACTTC.

V gene TRBV20-1 combines with J gene TRBJ1-6; 9 nucleotides line up with TRBD1. Germline CDR1 is DFQATT and CDR2 is SNEGSKA (reference sequence). V shed 6 bases, J shed 8 bases, and the junction held 8 bases outside the gene matches. This CDR3 comprises 14 residues. The DNA of the CDR3 is TGCAGTGCCCACTCGACAGGGGGTGATTCACCCCTCCACTTT. Residues: CSAHSTGGDSPLHF.

The V call is TRBV7-9, the J call TRBJ2-2; the match to TRBD2 covers 16 bases. Germline V gene data show CDR1 as SEHNR and CDR2 as FQNEAQ (reference sequence). Trimming cost V 5 bases and J 7 bases; bases outside gene matches: 13. This CDR3 comprises 19 residues. This chain's CDR3 is CASSLEDGTSGRADGELFF. Written as DNA, the CDR3 is TGTGCCAGCAGCCTAGAGGATGGGACTAGCGGGAGGGCCGACGGGGAGCTGTTTTTT.

A remark on this clonotype: Because the CDR3 is missing its conserved closing phenylalanine or tryptophan, this is likely a read error. No DNA is shown, since the ends of the CDR3 on it are uncertain; the CDR3 is the one TCRdb lists. The CDR3 loop reads CATSIPTS. This sequence joins TRBV15 and TRBJ1-6. The CDR3 has 8 amino acids, counting both end residues. Germline CDR1 LNHNV, CDR2 YYDKDF (reference sequence).

For this clonotype: Given a much more abundant clone one base away, this may be a read error. The genes are TRBV7-3 and TRBJ1-6, with no clear D. CDR1 and CDR2 (germline): SGHTA, FQGTGA. The CDR3 length is 13 residues. V gave up 5 bases and J gave up 9 bases, with 11 bases separating them. CDR3 nucleotide sequence: TGTGCCAGCAGCATAATAGTGACTTCACCCCTCCACTTT. Amino acid sequence: CASSIIVTSPLHF.

This clonotype was counted only a few times. This chain connects TRBV29-1 to TRBJ2-7; TRBD1 might be the D (6 bases). CDR3 size: 12 residues. Trimming took off 6 bases at V and 2 bases at J, with 11 bases between the two ends. The V gene's germline CDR1 is SQVTM and CDR2 ANQGSEA. CDR3 region: CSVGTTAYEQYF. The CDR3 DNA follows: TGCAGCGTCGGGACAACTGCCTACGAGCAGTACTTC.

This clonotype occurred once. The CDR3 loop is CAWSRIGNEQYF. In DNA form, the CDR3 reads TGTGCCTGGAGTCGGATAGGGAACGAGCAGTACTTC. The rearrangement links TRBV25-1 to TRBJ2-7; D unresolved. The germline V gene has CDR1 MGHDK and CDR2 SYGVNS. V was cut by 11 bases and J by 5 bases, with 16 bases left in between. This CDR3 has 12 amino acids.

This clonotype was seen a few times. The chain recombines TRBV7-8 with TRBJ2-7; a weak D match, TRBD1 (7 bases). The V end lost 3 bases, the J end lost 2 bases, and 14 bases lay between the germline ends. Germline loops: CDR1 SGHVS, CDR2 FQNEAQ. CDR3 length: 15 amino acids. The CDR3 DNA reads as TGTGCCAGCAGCTTCAATCAGGGGGGACCCTACGAGCAGTACTTC. It encodes CASSFNQGGPYEQYF.

This clonotype was detected ten times or more. The chain has TRBV29-1 and TRBJ1-1; D unclear. In germline, CDR1 is SQVTM, CDR2 ANQGSEA. Trimming left V 4 bases short and J 2 bases short, with 2 bases between. The CDR3 is 10 residues long. CDR3 nucleotide sequence: TGCAGCGTTGGAAACACTGAAGCTTTCTTT. Amino acid sequence: CSVGNTEAFF.

This clonotype was observed at least ten times. The rearrangement joins TRBV15 to TRBJ1-3; D gene unclear. V was shortened by 0 bases and J by 0 bases, with 9 bases between the two germline ends. This CDR3 has 16 amino acids. Germline lookup yields CDR1 LNHNV and CDR2 YYDKDF (reference sequence). In DNA, the CDR3 is TGTGCCACCAGCAGAGATCTGCGGTCCTCTGGAAACACCATATATTTT. Translated, it gives CATSRDLRSSGNTIYF.

There are many counts of this clonotype. The rearrangement joins TRBV29-1 to TRBJ2-7, with no clear D. Germline V gives CDR1 SQVTM, CDR2 ANQGSEA. The CDR3 extends over 12 amino acids. Deletions cut 4 bases from V and 2 bases from J, with 9 bases between. The CDR3: CSVVYEAYEQYF. The CDR3 DNA sequence: TGCAGCGTTGTATACGAAGCCTACGAGCAGTACTTC.

In this sample, this clonotype turned up a few times. The rearrangement links TRBV6-1 to TRBJ1-5, with D maybe TRBD1 (5 bases). Trimming pared 4 bases from V and 3 bases from J, leaving 10 bases between. The CDR3 runs 14 residues. The germline V gene encodes CDR1 MNHNS and CDR2 SASEGT. CDR3 protein: CASSVGGDNQPQHF. CDR3 coding DNA: TGTGCCAGCAGTGTGGGGGGAGACAATCAGCCCCAGCATTTT.

This clonotype has a handful of counts. The rearrangement joins TRBV12-3 or TRBV12-4 to TRBJ1-1, with D possibly matching TRBD1 (6 bases). The CDR3 is 14 residues long. V was pared by 2 bases and J by 4 bases, with 11 bases between. CDR3 protein: CASSLRRGITEAFF. The DNA of the CDR3 is TGTGCCAGCAGTTTAAGGAGGGGGATCACTGAAGCTTTCTTT.

The chain uses TRBV7-2 and TRBJ1-4; D possibly corresponds to TRBD1 (6 bases). V lost 1 base, J lost 0 bases, and 12 bases lay in between. The CDR3 contains 17 residues. Germline CDR1 SGHTA, CDR2 FQGNSA. The CDR3 spells CASSLVGRTATNEKLFF. DNA for the CDR3: TGTGCCAGCAGCTTAGTCGGAAGGACAGCAACTAATGAAAAACTGTTTTTT.